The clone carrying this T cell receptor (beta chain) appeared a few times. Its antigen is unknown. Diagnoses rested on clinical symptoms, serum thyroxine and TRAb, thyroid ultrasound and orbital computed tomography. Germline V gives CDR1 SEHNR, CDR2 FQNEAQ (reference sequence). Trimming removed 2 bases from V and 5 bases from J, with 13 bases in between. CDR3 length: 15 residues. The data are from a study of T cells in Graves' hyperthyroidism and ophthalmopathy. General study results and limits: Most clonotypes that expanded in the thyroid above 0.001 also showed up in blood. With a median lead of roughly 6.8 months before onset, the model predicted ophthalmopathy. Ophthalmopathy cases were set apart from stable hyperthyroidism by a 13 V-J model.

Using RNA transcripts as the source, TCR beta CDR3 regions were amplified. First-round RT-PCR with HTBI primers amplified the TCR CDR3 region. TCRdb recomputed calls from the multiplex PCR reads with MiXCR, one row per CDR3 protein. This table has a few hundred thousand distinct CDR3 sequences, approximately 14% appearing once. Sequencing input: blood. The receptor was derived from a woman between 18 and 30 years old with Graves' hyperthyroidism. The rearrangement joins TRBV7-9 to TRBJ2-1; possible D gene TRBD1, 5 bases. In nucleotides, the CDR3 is TGTGCCAGCAGCTTACGACAGTTAAACAACAATGAGCAGTTCTTC. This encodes CASSLRQLNNNEQFF.